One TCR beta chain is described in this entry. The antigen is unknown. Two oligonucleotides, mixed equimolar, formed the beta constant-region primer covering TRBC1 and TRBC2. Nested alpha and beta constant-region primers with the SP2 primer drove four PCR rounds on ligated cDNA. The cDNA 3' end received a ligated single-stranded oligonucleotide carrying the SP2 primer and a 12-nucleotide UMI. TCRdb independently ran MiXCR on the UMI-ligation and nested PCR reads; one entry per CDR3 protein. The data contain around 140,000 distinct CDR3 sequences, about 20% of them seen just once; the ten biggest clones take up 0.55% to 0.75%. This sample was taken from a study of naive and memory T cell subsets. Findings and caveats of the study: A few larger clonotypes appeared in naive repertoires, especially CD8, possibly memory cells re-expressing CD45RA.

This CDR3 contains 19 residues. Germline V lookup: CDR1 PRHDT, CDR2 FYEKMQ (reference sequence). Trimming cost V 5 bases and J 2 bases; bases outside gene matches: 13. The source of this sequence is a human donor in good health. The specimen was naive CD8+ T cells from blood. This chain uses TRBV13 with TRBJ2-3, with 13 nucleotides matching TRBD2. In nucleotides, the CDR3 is TGTGCCAGCAGCCTGACTAGCGGGAGGATCGTGGGTCCCACAGATACGCAGTATTTT. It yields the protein CASSLTSGRIVGPTDTQYF. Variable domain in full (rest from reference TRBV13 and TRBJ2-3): AAGVIQSPRHLIKEKRETATLKCYPIPRHDTVYWYQQGPGQDPQFLISFYEKMQSDKGSIPDRFSAQQFSDYHSELNMSSLELGDSALYFCASSLTSGRIVGPTDTQYFGPGTRLTVL.